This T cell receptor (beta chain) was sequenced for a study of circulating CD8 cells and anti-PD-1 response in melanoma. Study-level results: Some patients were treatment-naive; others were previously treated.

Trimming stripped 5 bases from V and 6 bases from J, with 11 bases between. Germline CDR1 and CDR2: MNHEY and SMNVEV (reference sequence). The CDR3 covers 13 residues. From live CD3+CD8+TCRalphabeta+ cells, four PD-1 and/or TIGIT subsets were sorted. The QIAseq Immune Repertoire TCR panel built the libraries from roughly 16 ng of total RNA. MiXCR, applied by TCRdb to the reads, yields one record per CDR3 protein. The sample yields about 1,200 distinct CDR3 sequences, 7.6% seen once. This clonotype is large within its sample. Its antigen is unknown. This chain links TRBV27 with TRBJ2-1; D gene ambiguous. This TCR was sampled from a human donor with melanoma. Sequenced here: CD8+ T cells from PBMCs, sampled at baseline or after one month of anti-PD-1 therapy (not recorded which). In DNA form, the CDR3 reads TGTGCCAGCAGTCTAGATCCCCTCAATGAGCAGTTCTTC. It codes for CASSLDPLNEQFF.